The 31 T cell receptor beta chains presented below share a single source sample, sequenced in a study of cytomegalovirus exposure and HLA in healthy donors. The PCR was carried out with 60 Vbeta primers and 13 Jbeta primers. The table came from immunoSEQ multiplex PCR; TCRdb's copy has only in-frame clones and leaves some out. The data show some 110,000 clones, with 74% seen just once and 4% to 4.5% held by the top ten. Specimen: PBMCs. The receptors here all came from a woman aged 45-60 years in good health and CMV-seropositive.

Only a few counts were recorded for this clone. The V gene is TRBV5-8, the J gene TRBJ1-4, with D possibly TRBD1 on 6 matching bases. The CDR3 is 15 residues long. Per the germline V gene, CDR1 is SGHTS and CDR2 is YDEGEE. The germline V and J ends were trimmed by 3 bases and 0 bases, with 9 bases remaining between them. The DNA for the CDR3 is TGTGCCAGCAGCTGGACAGTTGCAACTAATGAAAAACTGTTTTTT. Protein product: CASSWTVATNEKLFF.

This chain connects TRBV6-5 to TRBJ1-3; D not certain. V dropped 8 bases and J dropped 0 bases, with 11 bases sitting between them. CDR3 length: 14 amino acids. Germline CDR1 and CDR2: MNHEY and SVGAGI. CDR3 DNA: TGTGCCAGCGGAGTAGGTGGCTCTGGAAACACCATATATTTT. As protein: CASGVGGSGNTIYF.

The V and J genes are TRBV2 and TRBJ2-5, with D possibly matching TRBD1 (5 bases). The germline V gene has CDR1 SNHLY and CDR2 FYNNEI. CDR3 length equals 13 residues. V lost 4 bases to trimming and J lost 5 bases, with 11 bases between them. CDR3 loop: CASSGGLWETQYF. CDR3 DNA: TGTGCCAGCAGTGGGGGCTTGTGGGAGACCCAGTACTTC.

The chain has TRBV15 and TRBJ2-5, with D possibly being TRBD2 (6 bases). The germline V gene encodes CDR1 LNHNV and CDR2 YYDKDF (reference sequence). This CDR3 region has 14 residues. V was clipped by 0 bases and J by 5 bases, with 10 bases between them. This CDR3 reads CATSRELAVETQYF. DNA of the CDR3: TGTGCCACCAGCAGAGAACTAGCAGTTGAGACCCAGTACTTC.

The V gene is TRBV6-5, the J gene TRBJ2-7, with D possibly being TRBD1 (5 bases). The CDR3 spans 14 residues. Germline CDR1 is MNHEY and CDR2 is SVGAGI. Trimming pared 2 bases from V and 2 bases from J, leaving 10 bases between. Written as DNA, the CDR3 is TGTGCCAGCAGTTACCGTAAGGGGACCTACGAGCAGTACTTC. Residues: CASSYRKGTYEQYF.

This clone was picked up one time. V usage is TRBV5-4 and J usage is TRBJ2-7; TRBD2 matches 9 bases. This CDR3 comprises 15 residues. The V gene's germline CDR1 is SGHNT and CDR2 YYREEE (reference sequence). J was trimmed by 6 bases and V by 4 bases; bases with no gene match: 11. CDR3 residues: CASSQAGTSKSEQYF. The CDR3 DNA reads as TGTGCCAGCAGCCAGGCCGGGACTAGCAAAAGCGAGCAGTACTTC.

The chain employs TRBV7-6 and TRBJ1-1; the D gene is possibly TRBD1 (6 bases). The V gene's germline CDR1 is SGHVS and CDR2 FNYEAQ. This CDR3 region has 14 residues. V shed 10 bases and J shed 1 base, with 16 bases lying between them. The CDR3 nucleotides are TGTGCCACTGACGGTGGGACACCGAACACTGAAGCTTTCTTT. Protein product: CATDGGTPNTEAFF.

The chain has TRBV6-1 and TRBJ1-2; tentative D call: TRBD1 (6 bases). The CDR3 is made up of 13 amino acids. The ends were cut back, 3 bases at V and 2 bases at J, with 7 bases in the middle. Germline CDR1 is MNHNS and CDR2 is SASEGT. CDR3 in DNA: TGTGCCAGCAGTGATACAGGGAACTATGGCTACACCTTC. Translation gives CASSDTGNYGYTF.

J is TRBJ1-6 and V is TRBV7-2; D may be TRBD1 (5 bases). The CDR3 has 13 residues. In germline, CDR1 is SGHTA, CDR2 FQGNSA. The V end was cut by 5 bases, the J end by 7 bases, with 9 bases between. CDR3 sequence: CASSPRQNSPLHF. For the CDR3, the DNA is TGTGCCAGCAGCCCTAGACAGAATTCACCCCTCCACTTT.

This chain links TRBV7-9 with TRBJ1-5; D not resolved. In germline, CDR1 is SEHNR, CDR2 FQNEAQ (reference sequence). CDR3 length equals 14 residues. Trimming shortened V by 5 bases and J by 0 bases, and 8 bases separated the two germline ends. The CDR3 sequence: CASSIDYSNQPQHF. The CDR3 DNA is TGTGCCAGCAGCATAGACTATAGCAATCAGCCCCAGCATTTT.

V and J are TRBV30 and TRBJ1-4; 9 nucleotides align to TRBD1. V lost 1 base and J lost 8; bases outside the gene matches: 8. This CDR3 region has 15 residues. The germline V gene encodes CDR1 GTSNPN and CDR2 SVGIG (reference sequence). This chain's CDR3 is CAWSAGQGRTEKLFF. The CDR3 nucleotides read TGTGCCTGGAGTGCTGGACAGGGGCGAACAGAAAAACTGTTTTTT.

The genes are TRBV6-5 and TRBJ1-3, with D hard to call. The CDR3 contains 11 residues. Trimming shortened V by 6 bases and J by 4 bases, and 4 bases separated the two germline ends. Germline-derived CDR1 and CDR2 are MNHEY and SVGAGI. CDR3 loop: CASSRGNTIYF. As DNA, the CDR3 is TGTGCCAGCAGCCGGGGAAACACCATATATTTT.

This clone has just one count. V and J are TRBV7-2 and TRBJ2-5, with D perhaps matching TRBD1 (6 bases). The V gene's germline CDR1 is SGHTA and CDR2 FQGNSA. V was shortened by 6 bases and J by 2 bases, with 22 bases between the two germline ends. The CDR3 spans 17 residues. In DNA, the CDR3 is TGTGCCAGCAGTCAACGGAGACAAACAGGGATTCAAGAGACCCAGTACTTC. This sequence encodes CASSQRRQTGIQETQYF.

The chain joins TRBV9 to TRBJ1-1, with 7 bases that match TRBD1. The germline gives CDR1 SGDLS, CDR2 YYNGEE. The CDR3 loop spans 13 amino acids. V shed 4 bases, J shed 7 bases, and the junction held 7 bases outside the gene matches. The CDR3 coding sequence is TGTGCCAGCAGCCCCCAACAGGGGTTTGAAGCTTTCTTT. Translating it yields CASSPQQGFEAFF. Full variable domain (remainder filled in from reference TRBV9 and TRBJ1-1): DSGVTQTPKHLITATGQRVTLRCSPRSGDLSVYWYQQSLDQGLQFLIQYYNGEERAKGNILERFSAQQFPDLHSELNLSSLELGDSALYFCASSPQQGFEAFFGQGTRLTVV.

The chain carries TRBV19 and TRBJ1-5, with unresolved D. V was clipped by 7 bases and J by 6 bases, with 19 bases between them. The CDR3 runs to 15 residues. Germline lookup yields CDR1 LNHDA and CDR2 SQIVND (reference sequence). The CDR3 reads CASKIGGMGSQPQHF. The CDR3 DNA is TGTGCCAGTAAAATCGGCGGGATGGGTAGTCAGCCCCAGCATTTT.

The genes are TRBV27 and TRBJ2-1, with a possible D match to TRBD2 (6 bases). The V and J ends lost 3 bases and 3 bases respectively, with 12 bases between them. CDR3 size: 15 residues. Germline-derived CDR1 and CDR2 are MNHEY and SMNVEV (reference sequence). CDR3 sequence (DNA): TGTGCCAGCAGTTTCAATCCGGGGGTCTACAATGAGCAGTTCTTC. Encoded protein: CASSFNPGVYNEQFF.

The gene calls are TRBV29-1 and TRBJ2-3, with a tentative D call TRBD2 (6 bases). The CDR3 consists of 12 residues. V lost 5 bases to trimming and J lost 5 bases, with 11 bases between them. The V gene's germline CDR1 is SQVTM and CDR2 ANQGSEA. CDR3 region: CSVSSVRDTQYF. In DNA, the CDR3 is TGCAGCGTTTCTAGCGTTCGAGATACGCAGTATTTT.

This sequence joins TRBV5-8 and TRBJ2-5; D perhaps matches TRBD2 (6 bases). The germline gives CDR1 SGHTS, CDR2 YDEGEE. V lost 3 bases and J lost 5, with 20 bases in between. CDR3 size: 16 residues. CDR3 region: CASSSGRGKARETQYF. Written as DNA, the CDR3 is TGTGCCAGCAGCTCGGGCCGGGGGAAGGCTCGGGAGACCCAGTACTTC.

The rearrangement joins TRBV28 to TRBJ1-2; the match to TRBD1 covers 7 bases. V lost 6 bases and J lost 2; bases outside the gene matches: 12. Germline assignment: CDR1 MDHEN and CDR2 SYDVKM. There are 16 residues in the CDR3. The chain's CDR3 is CASRYTGDSRNYGYTF. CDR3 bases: TGTGCCAGCAGATATACAGGGGACAGCCGCAACTATGGCTACACCTTC.

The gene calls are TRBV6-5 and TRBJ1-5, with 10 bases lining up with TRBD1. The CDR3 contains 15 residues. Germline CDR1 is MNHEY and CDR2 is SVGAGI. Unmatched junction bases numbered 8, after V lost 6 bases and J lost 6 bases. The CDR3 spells CASRQDRGLSQPQHF. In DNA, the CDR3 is TGTGCCAGCAGACAAGACAGGGGGCTTAGTCAGCCCCAGCATTTT.

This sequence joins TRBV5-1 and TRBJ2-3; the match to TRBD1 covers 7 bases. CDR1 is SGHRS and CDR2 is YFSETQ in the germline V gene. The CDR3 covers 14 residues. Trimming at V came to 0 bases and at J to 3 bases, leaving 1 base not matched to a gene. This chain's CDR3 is CASSLGGQTDTQYF. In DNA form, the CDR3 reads TGCGCCAGCAGCTTGGGGGGACAGACAGATACGCAGTATTTT.

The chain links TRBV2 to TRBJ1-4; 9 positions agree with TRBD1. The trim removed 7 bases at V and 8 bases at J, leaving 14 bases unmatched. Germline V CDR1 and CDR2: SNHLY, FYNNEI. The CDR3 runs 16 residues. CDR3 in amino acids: CASMILGGQGGEKLFF. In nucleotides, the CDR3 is TGTGCCAGCATGATCCTGGGGGGACAGGGTGGCGAAAAACTGTTTTTT.

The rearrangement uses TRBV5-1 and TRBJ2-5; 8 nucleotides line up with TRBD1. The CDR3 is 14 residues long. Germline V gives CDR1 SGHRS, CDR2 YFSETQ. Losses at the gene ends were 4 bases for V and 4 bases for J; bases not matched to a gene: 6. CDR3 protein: CASSPGGQAETQYF. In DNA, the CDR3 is TGCGCCAGCAGCCCAGGGGGCCAGGCAGAGACCCAGTACTTC.

Here the CDR3 reads CASSPGGGNYGYTF. The CDR3 DNA reads TGTGCCAGCAGTCCAGGCGGGGGTAACTATGGCTACACCTTC. The chain has TRBV6-1 and TRBJ1-2, with a weak D call TRBD1 (5 bases). The CDR3 sequence is 14 residues long. Trimming cost V 5 bases and J 1 base, with 11 bases left between them. Germline CDR1 reads MNHNS; CDR2 reads SASEGT.

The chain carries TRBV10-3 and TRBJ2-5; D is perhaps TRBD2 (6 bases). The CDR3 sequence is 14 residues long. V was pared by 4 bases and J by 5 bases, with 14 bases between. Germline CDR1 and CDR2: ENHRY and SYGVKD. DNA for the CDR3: TGTGCCATCAGTGGAGGAGTCCGGGGGGAGACCCAGTACTTC. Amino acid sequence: CAISGGVRGETQYF.

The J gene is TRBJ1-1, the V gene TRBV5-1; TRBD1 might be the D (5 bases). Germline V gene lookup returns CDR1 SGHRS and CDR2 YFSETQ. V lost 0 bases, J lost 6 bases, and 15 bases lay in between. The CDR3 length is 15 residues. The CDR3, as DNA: TGCGCCAGCAGCTTGGGGCAGGGTGGTGTTTCTGAAGCTTTCTTT. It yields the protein CASSLGQGGVSEAFF.

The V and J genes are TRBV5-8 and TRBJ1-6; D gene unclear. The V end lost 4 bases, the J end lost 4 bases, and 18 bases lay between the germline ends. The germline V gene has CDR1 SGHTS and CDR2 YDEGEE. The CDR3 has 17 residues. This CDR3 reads CASSLLVGVGYNSPLHF. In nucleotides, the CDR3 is TGTGCCAGCAGCCTATTAGTGGGAGTGGGTTATAATTCACCCCTCCACTTT. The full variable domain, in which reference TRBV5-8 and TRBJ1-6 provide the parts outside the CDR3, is EAGVTQSPTHLIKTRGQQATLRCSPISGHTSVYWYQQALGLGLQFLLWYDEGEERNRGNFPPRFSGRQFPNYSSELNVNALELEDSALYLCASSLLVGVGYNSPLHFGNGTRLTVT.

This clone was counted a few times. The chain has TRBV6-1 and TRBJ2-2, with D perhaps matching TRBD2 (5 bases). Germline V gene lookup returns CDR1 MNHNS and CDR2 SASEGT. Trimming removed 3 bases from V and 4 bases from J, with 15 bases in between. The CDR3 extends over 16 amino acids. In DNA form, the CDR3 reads TGTGCCAGCAGTGACTTTGGGCGGCGGGCCACCGGGGAGCTGTTTTTT. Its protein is CASSDFGRRATGELFF.

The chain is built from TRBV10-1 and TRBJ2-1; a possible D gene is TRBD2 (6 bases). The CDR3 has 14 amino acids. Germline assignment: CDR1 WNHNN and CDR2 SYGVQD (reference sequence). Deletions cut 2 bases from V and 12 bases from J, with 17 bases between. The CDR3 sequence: CASSERLGGAVQFF. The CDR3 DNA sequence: TGCGCCAGCAGTGAGCGCCTTGGCGGGGCGGTGCAGTTCTTC.

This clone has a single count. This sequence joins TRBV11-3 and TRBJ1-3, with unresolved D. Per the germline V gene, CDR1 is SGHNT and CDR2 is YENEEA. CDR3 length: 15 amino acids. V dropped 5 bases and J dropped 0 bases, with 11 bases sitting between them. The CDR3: CASSINSYSGNTIYF. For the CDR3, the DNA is TGTGCCAGCAGCATTAACAGCTACTCTGGAAACACCATATATTTT.

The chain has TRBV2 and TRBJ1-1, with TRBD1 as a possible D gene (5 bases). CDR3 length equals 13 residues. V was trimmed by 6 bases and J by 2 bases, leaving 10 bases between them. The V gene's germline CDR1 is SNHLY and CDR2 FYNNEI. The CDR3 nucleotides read TGTGCCAGCAGGGATCAGGGTAACACTGAAGCTTTCTTT. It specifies CASRDQGNTEAFF.